The rows below give T cell receptor beta chains drawn from one sample of a study of CD8 T cells in ankylosing spondylitis. TCRdb recomputed calls from the 5' RACE reads with MiXCR, one row per CDR3 protein. This table holds approximately 520,000 distinct CDR3 sequences, roughly 5.3% found once. The sequencing input was blood, either unsorted or a sorted T cell fraction (not recorded which). These receptors all come from a male donor with ankylosing spondylitis. Each CDR3 is given with its conserved first and last residue. D genes are given only for firm matches. Clone size appears in some rows only: once, few, many, or a class for an expanded clone.

TRBD2,many,TRBV7-6,TRBJ2-7,CASSVEISGSSYEQYF,TGTGCCAGCAGCGTAGAGATTAGCGGGTCCTCCTACGAGCAGTACTTC
-,many,TRBV7-9,TRBJ1-1,CASEWGTEAFF,TGTGCCAGCGAGTGGGGGACTGAAGCTTTCTTT
TRBD1,many,TRBV4-2,TRBJ2-7,CASSQNRDRWEDEQYF,TGTGCCAGCAGCCAAAACCGGGACAGGTGGGAGGACGAGCAGTACTTC
-,-,TRBV7-2,TRBJ1-1,CASSLDPTSDTEAFF,TGTGCCAGCAGCTTAGATCCGACCAGCGACACTGAAGCTTTCTTT
-,-,TRBV7-6,TRBJ1-5,CASSLVSGNTNQPQHF,TGTGCCAGCAGCTTAGTTTCCGGGAACACGAATCAGCCCCAGCATTTT
-,many,TRBV6-2/TRBV6-3,TRBJ2-7,CASSYRGGTYEQYF,TGTGCCAGCAGTTACAGGGGCGGGACCTACGAGCAGTACTTC
-,many,TRBV28,TRBJ2-6,CASSLFTGANVLTF,TGTGCCAGCAGTTTATTCACTGGGGCCAACGTCCTGACTTTC
-,many,TRBV6-2/TRBV6-3,TRBJ2-1,CASSYSDYNEQFF,TGTGCCAGCAGTTACTCGGACTACAATGAGCAGTTCTTC
TRBD2,many,TRBV29-1,TRBJ2-5,CSSGGDWGQETQYF,TGCAGCTCTGGGGGGGATTGGGGCCAAGAGACCCAGTACTTC
TRBD1,many,TRBV6-1,TRBJ1-1,CASSRTGGGSEAFF,TGTGCCAGCAGCCGGACAGGGGGAGGGTCTGAAGCTTTCTTT
-,many,TRBV7-2,TRBJ2-1,CASATGFLSYNEQFF,TGTGCCAGCGCCACAGGGTTTTTATCCTACAATGAGCAGTTCTTC
-,many,TRBV20-1,TRBJ1-2,CSAHIAPEVYGYTF,TGCAGTGCCCATATCGCGCCGGAGGTCTATGGCTACACCTTC
TRBD1,many,TRBV5-6,TRBJ1-1,CASSFNRGLAFF,TGTGCCAGCAGCTTCAACAGGGGCCTCGCTTTCTTT
TRBD1,many,TRBV10-3,TRBJ2-2,CASRGTGPNTGELFF,TGTGCTTCTCGGGGGACAGGGCCGAACACCGGGGAGCTGTTTTTT
TRBD2,-,TRBV4-2,TRBJ2-1,CASSQDFGGRTTLRDEQFF,TGTGCCAGCAGCCAAGATTTTGGCGGGAGAACAACTCTTAGGGATGAGCAGTTCTTC
-,many,TRBV5-1,TRBJ2-1,CASSLDAQGGYNEQFF,TGCGCCAGCAGCTTGGATGCACAGGGAGGGTATAATGAGCAGTTCTTC
TRBD1,many,TRBV5-1,TRBJ1-1,CASSLATGYMNTEAFF,TGCGCCAGCAGCTTGGCGACAGGGTACATGAACACTGAAGCTTTCTTT
-,many,TRBV20-1,TRBJ1-5,CSARFGGSNQPQHF,TGCAGTGCTAGATTTGGGGGATCGAATCAGCCCCAGCATTTT
-,many,TRBV16,TRBJ1-5,CASSSRGSEPQHF,TGTGCCAGCAGTTCCAGGGGTTCTGAGCCCCAGCATTTT
TRBD2,many,TRBV5-1,TRBJ2-3,CASSGSSGGLTDTQYF,TGCGCCAGCAGCGGGAGTAGCGGGGGGCTCACAGATACGCAGTATTTT
TRBD1,many,TRBV28,TRBJ1-2,CASSFRDRRNGYTF,TGTGCCAGCAGTTTCAGGGACAGGAGGAATGGCTACACCTTC
-,-,TRBV5-6,TRBJ2-1,CASSLLQNEQFF,TGTGCCAGCAGCTTGCTCCAAAATGAGCAGTTCTTC
TRBD2,-,TRBV24-1,TRBJ2-1,CATSGERGSYNEQFF,TGTGCCACCAGTGGGGAGCGGGGGTCCTACAATGAGCAGTTCTTC
TRBD1,many,TRBV5-1,TRBJ1-3,CASSEAPGQAYSTIYF,TGCGCCAGCAGCGAAGCTCCGGGACAGGCCTATAGCACCATATATTTT
TRBD1,many,TRBV6-1,TRBJ2-7,CASSERQGHEQYF,TGTGCCAGCAGTGAAAGACAGGGCCACGAGCAGTACTTC
TRBD1,many,TRBV4-2,TRBJ2-1,CASSQESGQISYNEQFF,TGTGCCAGCAGCCAAGAGTCGGGACAGATCTCCTACAATGAGCAGTTCTTC
-,many,TRBV9,TRBJ2-7,CASSVDGGDYEQYF,TGTGCCAGCAGCGTAGACGGCGGGGACTACGAGCAGTACTTC
-,many,TRBV27,TRBJ1-2,CASSFGSEDSYGYTF,TGTGCCAGCAGTTTTGGTTCAGAGGACAGCTATGGCTACACCTTC
-,many,TRBV29-1,TRBJ1-1,CSVGGSGRGTEAFF,TGCAGCGTCGGGGGGTCCGGGAGGGGCACTGAAGCTTTCTTT
TRBD1,many,TRBV7-9,TRBJ2-7,CASSYRDRAVHEQYF,TGTGCCAGCAGCTATCGGGACAGGGCGGTCCACGAGCAGTACTTC
-,many,TRBV5-1,TRBJ1-3,CASSLGQAGNTIYF,TGCGCCAGCAGCTTGGGACAGGCTGGAAACACCATATATTTT
-,many,TRBV15,TRBJ2-2,CATSRDLVAGELFF,TGTGCCACCAGCAGAGATTTGGTGGCCGGGGAGCTGTTTTTT
-,many,TRBV4-1,TRBJ1-5,CASSQDDRDYQPQHF,TGCGCCAGCAGCCAAGACGACCGCGATTATCAGCCCCAGCATTTT
-,-,TRBV9,TRBJ2-3,CASEPASRDTQYF,TGTGCCAGCGAACCAGCGAGTCGAGATACGCAGTATTTT
-,many,TRBV20-1,TRBJ2-5,CSARDEALQETQYF,TGCAGTGCTAGAGATGAGGCACTCCAAGAGACCCAGTACTTC
-,few,TRBV19,TRBJ2-7,CASSIDRFNEQYF,TGTGCCAGTAGTATAGACAGATTCAACGAGCAGTACTTC
TRBD1,many,TRBV28,TRBJ2-6,CAGQVSGANVLTF,TGCGCGGGACAGGTCTCTGGGGCCAACGTCCTGACTTTC
TRBD2,few,TRBV20-1,TRBJ2-3,CSASPLAEYTDTQYF,TGCAGTGCTAGTCCACTAGCGGAATACACAGATACGCAGTATTTT
TRBD2,few,TRBV11-2,TRBJ2-5,CASSSGNGGRTAETQYF,TGTGCCAGCAGCTCTGGGAATGGCGGGAGAACTGCGGAGACCCAGTACTTC
-,many,TRBV28,TRBJ1-2,CASSLCTQPNYGYTF,TGTGCCAGCAGTTTATGTACCCAGCCCAACTATGGCTACACCTTC
-,many,TRBV7-2,TRBJ2-7,CASSPDSLPSYEQYF,TGTGCCAGCAGCCCTGACAGCCTCCCTTCCTACGAGCAGTACTTC